What follows describes a single T cell receptor (beta chain). Repertoires were generated with immunoSEQ multiplex PCR, while TCRdb's copy carries only in-frame clones and drops some. This sample has 120,000 to 150,000 clones; about 90% occur once, and the top ten carry 1.5%. The sample originates from a study of CD4+ T cells in melanoma. Trimming left V 5 bases short and J 5 bases short, with 15 bases between. CDR1 is MNHEY, CDR2 SMNVEV, per germline (reference sequence). This CDR3 has 14 amino acids. The receptor was isolated from a human donor with melanoma. This chain links TRBV27 with TRBJ1-2; unclear D gene. The CDR3 spells CASSTRFSAYGYTF. The CDR3 bases are TGTGCCAGCAGTACCCGATTCTCCGCGTATGGCTACACCTTC.